This T cell receptor (beta chain) was retrieved from a study of OX40 agonist ivuxolimab in advanced cancers. Study context: The patients received ivuxolimab by intravenous route every 2 weeks at 0.01 to 10 mg/kg. Patients assigned to dose escalation were diagnosed with hepatocellular carcinoma, melanoma, renal cell or head and neck cancer. The study reported partial responses in three patients: one hepatocellular carcinoma, two cutaneous melanoma.

Repertoires were generated with immunoSEQ multiplex PCR, while TCRdb's copy carries only in-frame clones and drops some. The sample includes approximately 60,000 clones, 92% of them seen just once. The clonotype originates from an adult with an advanced solid tumor such as melanoma, head and neck, liver or kidney cancer. Here the sequenced sample was CD4+ or CD8+ T cells sorted from blood, taken in a trial of the OX40 agonist ivuxolimab.

The CDR3 coding sequence is TGTGCCAGCAGCAAAGGAAAGAATAAAGAGACCCAGTACTTC. Residues: CASSKGKNKETQYF. The rearrangement links TRBV21-1 to TRBJ2-5. TRBV21-1 represents a pseudogene. The CDR3 covers 14 residues.